These 31 T cell receptor beta chains were sequenced from one sample in a study of shared clonotypes between healthy human individuals. Profiling relied on immunoSEQ multiplex PCR, and the TCRdb table lists in-frame clones only, not all of them. The sample contains some 980,000 clones, 76% of which appear only once. The sample was memory CD4+ T cells sorted from blood. Subset noted: CD45RA-negative fraction. Source of these receptors: a man aged 18 to 29 in good health.

This chain links TRBV11-1 with TRBJ1-1; 9 bases agree with TRBD1. Germline V lookup: CDR1 SGHAT, CDR2 FQDESV (reference sequence). The CDR3 is 16 amino acids. Trimming removed 5 bases from V and 4 bases from J; junction bases left unmatched: 11. The CDR3 region has the DNA TGTGCCAGCAGCCCACGACGGGACAGGGAGAGCACTGAAGCTTTCTTT. Translation gives CASSPRRDRESTEAFF.

This chain connects TRBV5-5 to TRBJ2-1, with 10 positions matching TRBD2. Germline values: CDR1 SGHKS, CDR2 YYEKEE (reference sequence). The J segment lost 12 bases and the V segment lost 0 bases, leaving 21 bases of the junction unmatched. This CDR3 is built from 19 residues. The CDR3 sequence: CASSLAPGRLAGSAGGQFF. The CDR3 DNA follows: TGTGCCAGCAGCTTGGCCCCAGGGAGACTAGCGGGCTCTGCCGGGGGGCAGTTCTTC.

This rearrangement joins TRBV30 to TRBJ2-4, with D tentatively TRBD1 (6 bases). Trimming pared 2 bases from V and 10 bases from J, leaving 15 bases between. The CDR3 contains 13 residues. Germline values: CDR1 GTSNPN, CDR2 SVGIG (reference sequence). CDR3 DNA sequence: TGTGCCTGGAGTCCCGGGACAAGGCAAATTCAGTACTTC. Translated, it gives CAWSPGTRQIQYF.

The CDR3 is CASSPDMGNTIYF. The CDR3 nucleotides read TGTGCCAGTAGTCCGGACATGGGAAACACCATATATTTT. The J gene is TRBJ1-3, the V gene TRBV19; D is perhaps TRBD1 (5 bases). Per the germline V gene, CDR1 is LNHDA and CDR2 is SQIVND (reference sequence). The CDR3 loop spans 13 amino acids. Trimming shortened V by 5 bases and J by 4 bases, and 9 bases separated the two germline ends.

The chain employs TRBV7-9 and TRBJ1-1; perhaps TRBD1 as D (5 bases). CDR1 is SEHNR and CDR2 is FQNEAQ in the germline V gene (reference sequence). Trimming pared 4 bases from V and 0 bases from J, leaving 12 bases between. CDR3 length equals 15 residues. This CDR3 reads CASSSDRVMNTEAFF. The CDR3 DNA reads as TGTGCCAGCAGCTCCGACAGAGTGATGAACACTGAAGCTTTCTTT.

This clone turned up a few times. V gene TRBV6-5 combines with J gene TRBJ2-3; tentative D call: TRBD2 (7 bases). CDR1 and CDR2 from the germline V gene are MNHEY and SVGAGI. This CDR3 is 16 amino acids long. V dropped 2 bases and J dropped 3 bases, with 15 bases sitting between them. CDR3 residues: CASSYADGGHTDTQYF. The CDR3 coding sequence is TGTGCCAGCAGTTACGCGGACGGGGGGCATACAGATACGCAGTATTTT.

This chain joins TRBV7-9 and TRBJ2-7, with D tentatively TRBD2 (5 bases). V was trimmed by 11 bases and J by 4 bases, leaving 21 bases between them. Per germline, CDR1 SEHNR and CDR2 FQNEAQ (reference sequence). The length of the CDR3 is 14 residues. This CDR3 reads CARRDVGLTYEQYF. The DNA for the CDR3 is TGTGCCCGACGGGATGTTGGCCTTACATACGAGCAGTACTTC.

The rearrangement links TRBV11-2 to TRBJ1-2; D might be TRBD1 (6 bases). Germline V gives CDR1 SGHAT, CDR2 FQNNGV. CDR3 size: 12 residues. Trimming left V 1 base short and J 10 bases short, with 10 bases between. CDR3 sequence reads: CASSLAGEVYTF. The CDR3 DNA follows: TGTGCCAGCAGCTTAGCAGGGGAGGTCTACACCTTC.

This clone occurred a few times. This chain uses TRBV27 with TRBJ1-2; no clear D gene. Between the trimmed V and J ends, which lost 5 bases and 4 bases, there was a span of 14 bases. This CDR3 region has 14 residues. The V gene's germline CDR1 is MNHEY and CDR2 SMNVEV (reference sequence). The CDR3 DNA is TGTGCCAGCAGTCTCTCCAGGACCGCCTATGGCTACACCTTC. Its protein is CASSLSRTAYGYTF.

A single count supports this clone. The rearrangement joins TRBV30 to TRBJ2-7; TRBD2 might be the D (5 bases). Germline values: CDR1 GTSNPN, CDR2 SVGIG (reference sequence). CDR3 size: 14 residues. Trimming removed 2 bases at V and 3 bases at J, with 14 bases between. The CDR3 DNA follows: TGTGCCTGGAGTTCCGATTGGACTGGCTACGAGCAGTACTTC. Encoded protein: CAWSSDWTGYEQYF.

The CDR3 DNA reads as TGTGCCAGCTCCCCGGGGACAGCCTCTGAAGCTTTCTTT. Translated, it gives CASSPGTASEAFF. The chain combines TRBV11-2 with TRBJ1-1, with 7 bases identical to TRBD1. V gave up 8 bases and J gave up 6 bases; unmatched junction bases: 9. The CDR3 has 13 residues. Germline V lookup: CDR1 SGHAT, CDR2 FQNNGV.

The V and J genes are TRBV5-1 and TRBJ2-3; possibly TRBD1 or TRBD2 for D (5 bases each). V gave up 5 bases and J gave up 6 bases, with 16 bases separating them. The CDR3 is made up of 14 amino acids. Germline V gives CDR1 SGHRS, CDR2 YFSETQ. CDR3 coding DNA: TGCGCCAGCAGACGGGACCCAGCTGGCGATACGCAGTATTTT. Translation: CASRRDPAGDTQYF.

For this clone: Other DNA variants within this sample encode the same CDR3. The chain recombines TRBV30 with TRBJ2-7; D is uncertain. This CDR3 has 12 amino acids. Trimming stripped 2 bases from V and 2 bases from J, with 7 bases between. CDR1 is GTSNPN and CDR2 is SVGIG in the germline V gene (reference sequence). Written as DNA, the CDR3 is TGTGCCTGGAGTAGTGCCCCCTACGAGCAGTACTTC. It encodes CAWSSAPYEQYF.

CDR3: CSVDSSGTETQYF. CDR3 in DNA: TGCAGCGTTGACAGTTCCGGGACGGAGACCCAGTACTTC. The chain couples TRBV29-1 to TRBJ2-5; D tentatively reads TRBD1 or TRBD2 (5 bases each). CDR3 length equals 13 residues. V lost 3 bases, J lost 5 bases, and 13 bases lay in between. Germline V lookup: CDR1 SQVTM, CDR2 ANQGSEA.

Details on this clone: The identical CDR3 is also encoded by other nucleotide sequences in the sample. V gene TRBV7-2 combines with J gene TRBJ1-2, with 7 bases aligning to TRBD1. The length of the CDR3 is 13 residues. CDR1 and CDR2 from the germline V gene are SGHTA and FQGNSA. Germline trimming cut 1 base from V and 8 bases from J; bases unmatched to any gene: 4. CDR3 residues: CASSLEGARGYTF. DNA of the CDR3: TGTGCCAGCAGCTTAGAGGGGGCTCGAGGCTACACCTTC. The entire variable domain, with the rest obtained from reference TRBV7-2 and TRBJ1-2, is as follows: GAGVSQSPSNKVTEKGKDVELRCDPISGHTALYWYRQSLGQGLEFLIYFQGNSAPDKSGLPSDRFSAERTGGSVSTLTIQRTQQEDSAVYLCASSLEGARGYTFGSGTRLTVV.

This clone was counted a few times. The chain recombines TRBV2 with TRBJ2-3; no reliable D call. Trimming removed 6 bases at V and 5 bases at J, with 15 bases between. This CDR3 spans 14 amino acids. Germline V gene sequence: CDR1 SNHLY, CDR2 FYNNEI. DNA for the CDR3: TGTGCCAGCAGGACCACAGCGTATCAAGATACGCAGTATTTT. Its protein product is CASRTTAYQDTQYF.

This rearrangement joins TRBV19 to TRBJ1-5; D is perhaps TRBD1 (6 bases). The germline gives CDR1 LNHDA, CDR2 SQIVND (reference sequence). The CDR3 extends over 14 amino acids. V was cut by 7 bases and J by 3 bases, with 13 bases left in between. CDR3 residues: CASISGHLNQPQHF. CDR3 DNA sequence: TGTGCCAGTATTTCGGGACACCTCAATCAGCCCCAGCATTTT.

The chain joins TRBV11-2 to TRBJ2-2; 12 bases agree with TRBD2. CDR1 and CDR2 from the germline V gene are SGHAT and FQNNGV. CDR3 length: 16 amino acids. The J segment lost 3 bases and the V segment lost 5 bases, leaving 4 bases of the junction unmatched. CDR3 coding DNA: TGTGCCAGCAGCCGGTCTAGCGGGAGGGACACCGGGGAGCTGTTTTTT. Translation gives CASSRSSGRDTGELFF.

The chain couples TRBV27 to TRBJ1-4, with a tentative D call TRBD1 (6 bases). The CDR3 sequence is 18 residues long. Germline V gene data show CDR1 as MNHEY and CDR2 as SMNVEV (reference sequence). V was clipped by 2 bases and J by 0 bases, with 16 bases between them. The CDR3 spells CASSLNGVRGATNEKLFF. The CDR3 DNA is TGTGCCAGCAGTTTAAACGGCGTCAGGGGCGCAACTAATGAAAAACTGTTTTTT.

Comments on this clone: A clone one base away is much larger, so this may be a read error. Within the sample, other DNA sequences also encode this same CDR3. The rearrangement joins TRBV10-3 to TRBJ2-7; D not resolved. This CDR3 region has 12 residues. Deletions cut 0 bases from V and 3 bases from J, with 3 bases between. From germline, CDR1 is ENHRY and CDR2 SYGVKD. The CDR3 DNA follows: TGTGCCATCAGTGAGTCGGGCTACGAGCAGTACTTC. Its translation is CAISESGYEQYF.

The chain is built from TRBV7-2 and TRBJ2-1, with D perhaps TRBD1 (5 bases). With 5 bases removed from V and 1 base from J, the gap between germline ends came to 18 bases. CDR1 SGHTA and CDR2 FQGNSA come from the germline V gene. The CDR3 has 17 residues. As DNA, the CDR3 is TGTGCCAGCAGCGACCAGTTGGGGAAGGGGTCCTACAATGAGCAGTTCTTC. It encodes CASSDQLGKGSYNEQFF.

As DNA, the CDR3 is TGTGCCAGCAGCTATGGAGGGGTTGAAAAACTGTTTTTT. Amino acid sequence: CASSYGGVEKLFF. The chain recombines TRBV7-2 with TRBJ1-4, with D maybe TRBD1 (5 bases). From germline, CDR1 is SGHTA and CDR2 FQGNSA. Trimming took off 4 bases at V and 7 bases at J, with 10 bases between the two ends. This CDR3 is 13 amino acids long. The variable domain in full, with the rest retrieved from reference TRBV7-2 and TRBJ1-4, is GAGVSQSPSNKVTEKGKDVELRCDPISGHTALYWYRQSLGQGLEFLIYFQGNSAPDKSGLPSDRFSAERTGGSVSTLTIQRTQQEDSAVYLCASSYGGVEKLFFGSGTQLSVL.

The V call is TRBV6-5, the J call TRBJ2-7; 7 positions match TRBD1. Unmatched junction bases numbered 6, after V lost 0 bases and J lost 7 bases. Germline values: CDR1 MNHEY, CDR2 SVGAGI. The CDR3 spans 14 residues. The CDR3 nucleotides are TGTGCCAGCAGTTACTCGAGGGACAGCTCAGAGCAGTACTTC. Translating it yields CASSYSRDSSEQYF.

This sequence joins TRBV27 and TRBJ2-5; D ambiguous. The J call is uncertain, as TRBJ2-7 better fits the DNA end. Germline CDR1 reads MNHEY; CDR2 reads SMNVEV (reference sequence). The CDR3 contains 15 residues. The CDR3 nucleotides read TGTGCCAGCAGTCCTTCACCCCCTACCACCTACGAGCAGTACTTC. This translates into CASSPSPPTTYEQYF.

This chain joins TRBV10-3 and TRBJ2-2, with D perhaps TRBD1 (6 bases). The CDR3 extends over 16 amino acids. Germline V lookup: CDR1 ENHRY, CDR2 SYGVKD. With 3 bases removed from V and 4 bases from J, the gap between germline ends came to 15 bases. CDR3 DNA sequence: TGTGCCATCAGTGAACGTGGGGGCCCGAGCACCGGGGAGCTGTTTTTT. This codes for CAISERGGPSTGELFF.

The chain recombines TRBV2 with TRBJ2-1; possibly TRBD1 for D (5 bases). The CDR3 contains 12 residues. The V gene's germline CDR1 is SNHLY and CDR2 FYNNEI. V was shortened by 6 bases and J by 8 bases, with 11 bases between the two germline ends. The chain's CDR3 is CASRKGYYEQFF. DNA for the CDR3: TGTGCCAGCAGAAAGGGGTATTATGAGCAGTTCTTC.

This chain joins TRBV6-6 and TRBJ1-5; D remains ambiguous. This CDR3 has 16 amino acids. The germline gives CDR1 MNHNY, CDR2 SVGAGI (reference sequence). Trimming left V 4 bases short and J 3 bases short, with 16 bases between. The CDR3 bases are TGTGCCAGCAGTTGGACTGCATCCTTGGTCAATCAGCCCCAGCATTTT. Translating it yields CASSWTASLVNQPQHF.

The chain recombines TRBV5-4 with TRBJ1-1; D not certain. The V gene lost 0 bases and the J gene lost 4 bases, with 10 bases spanning the gap. Germline values: CDR1 SGHNT, CDR2 YYREEE (reference sequence). This CDR3 contains 14 residues. CDR3 residues: CASSLGILGTEAFF. Written as DNA, the CDR3 is TGTGCCAGCAGCTTGGGAATCTTGGGCACTGAAGCTTTCTTT.

This clone is a singleton in its sample. Other DNA sequences of this sample code for an identical CDR3. V and J are TRBV5-4 and TRBJ1-1; D may be TRBD1 (5 bases). V was pared by 0 bases and J by 1 base, with 7 bases between. The CDR3 loop spans 14 amino acids. Germline V gene data show CDR1 as SGHNT and CDR2 as YYREEE (reference sequence). This CDR3 is CASSLGGRNTEAFF. In DNA form, the CDR3 reads TGTGCCAGCAGCTTGGGGGGCCGGAACACTGAAGCTTTCTTT.

The rearrangement links TRBV11-2 to TRBJ1-4, with 8 bases identical to TRBD1. The J segment lost 3 bases and the V segment lost 3 bases, leaving 6 bases of the junction unmatched. Per the germline V gene, CDR1 is SGHAT and CDR2 is FQNNGV. The CDR3 has 16 amino acids. The CDR3 here is CASSFAGQGANEKLFF. The CDR3, as DNA: TGTGCCAGCAGCTTTGCCGGACAGGGTGCTAATGAAAAACTGTTTTTT.

CDR3 nucleotides: TGCGCCAGCAGCTTGGAACTAGCTAGGAGCGGGGAGCTGTTTTTT. Translation gives CASSLELARSGELFF. The V call is TRBV5-1, the J call TRBJ2-2; TRBD2 might be the D (6 bases). V lost 0 bases to trimming and J lost 7 bases, with 13 bases between them. This CDR3 spans 15 amino acids. Per germline, CDR1 SGHRS and CDR2 YFSETQ.